Below, 27 T cell receptor beta chains from the same sample are listed, as sequenced in a study of blood T cells in healthy people across ages. A second PCR, run for roughly 7 to 12 cycles, used a sample-barcoded 5' primer plus a J-beta primer mix. TCRdb analysed the 5' RACE reads with MiXCR anew, one entry per CDR3 protein. The sample has 550,000 to 750,000 distinct CDR3 sequences; about 21% are singletons. Sequenced sample: blood. All receptors derive from a man between 65 and 80 years old in good health.

The chain is built from TRBV4-1 and TRBJ2-3, with 10 bases lining up with TRBD2. V was pared by 1 base and J by 4 bases, with 8 bases of the junction left unmatched. Germline CDR1 MGHRA, CDR2 YSYEKL. This CDR3 contains 17 residues. CDR3 sequence: CASSQGVLAGVADTQYF. For the CDR3, the DNA is TGCGCCAGCAGCCAAGGGGTCCTAGCGGGAGTCGCAGATACGCAGTATTTT.

This clonotype was observed a few times. This sequence joins TRBV3-1 and TRBJ1-3; the D gene is possibly TRBD1 (6 bases). The CDR3 covers 17 residues. Germline V gene data show CDR1 as LGHDT and CDR2 as YNNKEL (reference sequence). V gave up 4 bases and J gave up 2 bases, with 18 bases separating them. The CDR3 DNA sequence: TGTGCCAGCAGCCCGTCGAACCAGGGGACCGCTGGAAACACCATATATTTT. Translation: CASSPSNQGTAGNTIYF.

This clonotype was counted a single time. The chain carries TRBV20-1 and TRBJ1-4; 7 nucleotides match TRBD1. V was clipped by 0 bases and J by 3 bases; unmatched bases: 4. The CDR3 is made up of 15 amino acids. Germline values: CDR1 DFQATT, CDR2 SNEGSKA (reference sequence). The CDR3 region has the DNA TGCAGTGCTAGAGATCGCGGACAGGCTAATGAAAAACTGTTTTTT. It specifies CSARDRGQANEKLFF.

The chain joins TRBV20-1 to TRBJ2-7; TRBD2 aligns across 10 bases. From germline, CDR1 is DFQATT and CDR2 SNEGSKA (reference sequence). The CDR3 covers 16 residues. V was clipped by 2 bases and J by 9 bases; unmatched bases: 16. The CDR3: CSARWASGSLFGVQYF. In nucleotides, the CDR3 is TGCAGTGCTAGATGGGCTAGCGGGAGTCTATTTGGCGTGCAGTACTTC.

This clonotype was found many times. The rearrangement uses TRBV5-1 and TRBJ2-7; 11 nucleotides match TRBD2. The CDR3 has 14 residues. Germline V lookup: CDR1 SGHRS, CDR2 YFSETQ. V shed 5 bases, J shed 3 bases, and the junction held 4 bases outside the gene matches. In nucleotides, the CDR3 is TGCGCCAGCAGTGAGGGACTAGCGGACTACGAGCAGTACTTC. Protein: CASSEGLADYEQYF.

The chain carries TRBV7-9 and TRBJ1-1; D is ambiguous. The CDR3 covers 11 residues. V lost 6 bases to trimming and J lost 8 bases, with 10 bases between them. Germline CDR1 is SEHNR and CDR2 is FQNEAQ (reference sequence). DNA of the CDR3: TGTGCCAGCAGTCCCGGGAGAGAAGCTTTCTTT. Amino acids: CASSPGREAFF.

The table lists this clonotype with a few counts. CDR3 in amino acids: CASSPHEAGVSNEQFF. CDR3 in DNA: TGTGCCAGCAGCCCCCACGAAGCGGGAGTAAGCAATGAGCAGTTCTTC. The chain recombines TRBV11-2 with TRBJ2-1; 8 bases map to TRBD2. The CDR3 totals 16 residues. V lost 5 bases to trimming and J lost 6 bases; unmatched junction nucleotides: 12. Per the germline V gene, CDR1 is SGHAT and CDR2 is FQNNGV.

V and J are TRBV4-1 and TRBJ1-6, with D perhaps matching TRBD1 (5 bases). This CDR3 comprises 17 residues. The V gene lost 0 bases and the J gene lost 10 bases, with 19 bases spanning the gap. Germline CDR1 reads MGHRA; CDR2 reads YSYEKL. The DNA for the CDR3 is TGCGCCAGCAGCCAAGAACCTCAGGGCCCGTTCTCCTCACCCCTCCACTTT. Its translation: CASSQEPQGPFSSPLHF.

This clonotype was recorded a few times. The genes are TRBV28 and TRBJ2-2, with D possibly called TRBD1 or TRBD2 (5 bases each). The CDR3 runs 16 residues. Germline assignment: CDR1 MDHEN and CDR2 SYDVKM. The V and J ends lost 6 bases and 0 bases respectively, with 14 bases between them. CDR3 in amino acids: CASSILRGANTGELFF. In DNA, the CDR3 is TGTGCCAGCAGCATCCTTAGGGGAGCGAACACCGGGGAGCTGTTTTTT.

The chain is built from TRBV12-3 or TRBV12-4 and TRBJ2-7; TRBD1 might be the D (5 bases). V gave up 6 bases and J gave up 3 bases, with 12 bases separating them. This CDR3 is 13 amino acids long. This chain's CDR3 is CASRPDGHYEQYF. CDR3 bases: TGTGCCAGCAGGCCCGACGGACACTACGAGCAGTACTTC.

The V and J genes are TRBV12-3 or TRBV12-4 and TRBJ2-3, with 8 bases aligning to TRBD2. V was pared by 7 bases and J by 0 bases, with 6 bases of the junction left unmatched. The CDR3 runs to 15 residues. The CDR3 DNA sequence: TGTGCCAGCAAACCTAGCGGGCTAAGCACAGATACGCAGTATTTT. This codes for CASKPSGLSTDTQYF.

This rearrangement joins TRBV20-1 to TRBJ2-7, with a possible D match to TRBD1 (5 bases). This CDR3 comprises 15 residues. CDR1 and CDR2 (germline): DFQATT, SNEGSKA (reference sequence). V dropped 1 base and J dropped 5 bases, with 18 bases sitting between them. CDR3 DNA sequence: TGCAGTGCTAGAGGGACAAGAGGTCTGGGTGACGAGCAGTACTTC. It specifies CSARGTRGLGDEQYF.

A note on this clonotype: One end of the junction is discordant with germline, which a read error may explain. The chain is built from TRBV20-1 and TRBJ2-5; 8 bases map to TRBD2. The length of the CDR3 is 16 residues. CDR1 is DFQATT, CDR2 SNEGSKA, per germline (reference sequence). CDR3 region: CSAPSGSLQNQETQYF. CDR3 bases: TGCAGTGCCCCCAGCGGGAGCCTACAAAATCAAGAGACCCAGTACTTT.

This chain connects TRBV28 to TRBJ2-1; 7 bases are shared with TRBD1. From germline, CDR1 is MDHEN and CDR2 SYDVKM. The CDR3 contains 15 residues. Trimming took 6 bases from V and 6 from J; bases not matched to a gene: 11. CDR3 residues: CASRSPGQPLNEQFF. The DNA for the CDR3 is TGTGCCAGCAGATCACCGGGACAGCCTCTCAATGAGCAGTTCTTC.

The chain employs TRBV12-3 or TRBV12-4 and TRBJ2-7; D not resolved. V was shortened by 3 bases and J by 6 bases, with 12 bases between the two germline ends. CDR3 length equals 13 residues. CDR3 residues: CASSFTDSGEQYF. CDR3 in DNA: TGTGCCAGCAGTTTTACTGACTCGGGCGAGCAGTACTTC.

The chain carries TRBV9 and TRBJ2-3; the D gene could be TRBD1 or TRBD2 (5 bases each). V lost 3 bases and J 1 base, leaving 12 bases between the germline ends. Germline CDR1 reads SGDLS; CDR2 reads YYNGEE. The CDR3 has 15 amino acids. CDR3 bases: TGTGCCAGCAGCGCCGGGACGGCCGGCACAGATACGCAGTATTTT. Translation: CASSAGTAGTDTQYF.

V and J are TRBV20-1 and TRBJ2-7, with D possibly matching TRBD2 (6 bases). The CDR3 covers 12 residues. V lost 3 bases and J lost 3, with 9 bases in between. The germline V gene encodes CDR1 DFQATT and CDR2 SNEGSKA (reference sequence). CDR3 in amino acids: CSASGGFYEQYF. The CDR3 region has the DNA TGCAGTGCTAGCGGAGGGTTCTACGAGCAGTACTTC.

The CDR3 spells CASSFTGAGSHEQYF. CDR3 coding DNA: TGTGCCAGCAGCTTCACTGGAGCAGGGTCCCACGAGCAGTACTTC. V usage is TRBV28 and J usage is TRBJ2-5, with D possibly TRBD1 on 5 matching bases. The end of the DNA is better explained by TRBJ2-7, so the J call may be wrong. Looked up from germline, CDR1 is MDHEN and CDR2 is SYDVKM. The CDR3 totals 15 residues.

At least ten counts were recorded for this clonotype. V gene TRBV10-3 combines with J gene TRBJ2-5, with TRBD2 identical over 11 bases. This CDR3 has 13 amino acids. Looked up from germline, CDR1 is ENHRY and CDR2 is SYGVKD. Germline trimming cut 10 bases from V and 4 bases from J; bases unmatched to any gene: 5. The CDR3 reads CASGTSGLETQYF. In nucleotides, the CDR3 is TGTGCCAGCGGGACTAGCGGTCTAGAGACCCAGTACTTC.

V gene TRBV20-1 combines with J gene TRBJ2-5; maybe TRBD2 (5 bases). Germline CDR1 reads DFQATT; CDR2 reads SNEGSKA (reference sequence). The CDR3 is 15 amino acids. V was shortened by 0 bases and J by 0 bases, with 11 bases between the two germline ends. CDR3 in amino acids: CSARDIRTDQETQYF. CDR3 nucleotide sequence: TGCAGTGCTAGAGATATTCGGACTGACCAAGAGACCCAGTACTTC.

The table lists this clonotype with a few counts. The chain carries TRBV5-5 and TRBJ1-6; possible D gene TRBD1, 5 bases. The ends were cut back, 6 bases at V and 3 bases at J, with 10 bases in the middle. Germline V gives CDR1 SGHKS, CDR2 YYEKEE (reference sequence). This CDR3 is 14 amino acids long. The CDR3 is CASTQGDYNSPLHF. The CDR3, as DNA: TGTGCCAGCACCCAGGGAGACTATAATTCACCCCTCCACTTT.

V and J are TRBV20-1 and TRBJ2-2; possibly TRBD2 for D (6 bases). Trimming stripped 3 bases from V and 2 bases from J, with 10 bases between. CDR3 size: 14 residues. In germline, CDR1 is DFQATT, CDR2 SNEGSKA (reference sequence). The CDR3 sequence is CSASRDSNTGELFF. The CDR3 DNA is TGCAGTGCTAGCCGGGACTCAAACACCGGGGAGCTGTTTTTT.

The chain combines TRBV20-1 with TRBJ2-5; a weak D match, TRBD2 (7 bases). The ends were cut back, 6 bases at V and 5 bases at J, with 22 bases in the middle. The V gene's germline CDR1 is DFQATT and CDR2 SNEGSKA (reference sequence). The CDR3 spans 15 residues. CDR3: CSAARFGGRQETQYF. In DNA, the CDR3 is TGCAGTGCCGCCCGGTTCGGGGGGCGTCAGGAGACCCAGTACTTC.

The chain's CDR3 is CASSPGTSGRLSDTQYF. The CDR3, as DNA: TGTGCCAGCAGTCCTGGGACTAGCGGGAGATTGTCGGATACGCAGTATTTT. The chain carries TRBV6-2 or TRBV6-3 and TRBJ2-3; 14 positions agree with TRBD2. J lost 6 bases, V lost 5 bases, and 10 bases had no gene match. Germline-derived CDR1 and CDR2 are MNHEY and SVGEGT. The CDR3 has 17 residues.

This clonotype appeared many times. The chain is built from TRBV12-3 or TRBV12-4 and TRBJ1-1; 8 nucleotides line up with TRBD1. J was trimmed by 1 base and V by 5 bases; bases with no gene match: 12. CDR3 length: 17 amino acids. The CDR3 reads CASSTDPPGGWNTEAFF. The DNA of the CDR3 is TGTGCCAGCAGTACGGACCCTCCAGGGGGCTGGAACACTGAAGCTTTCTTT.

The sample holds a few counts of this clonotype. This chain uses TRBV4-1 with TRBJ1-4, with unresolved D. Germline V gene lookup returns CDR1 MGHRA and CDR2 YSYEKL. CDR3 length equals 17 residues. V lost 0 bases and J lost 8, with 19 bases in between. CDR3 amino acids: CASSQDSTTVGWEKLFF. The CDR3 coding sequence is TGCGCCAGCAGCCAAGATTCAACGACTGTCGGGTGGGAAAAACTGTTTTTT.

The chain employs TRBV5-1 and TRBJ1-5, with D possibly being TRBD1 (6 bases). The CDR3 runs to 15 residues. Germline loops: CDR1 SGHRS, CDR2 YFSETQ. V gave up 2 bases and J gave up 0 bases, with 9 bases separating them. The CDR3 DNA sequence: TGCGCCAGCAGCTTCTTAGGGGGTAGCAATCAGCCCCAGCATTTT. Translated, it gives CASSFLGGSNQPQHF.